This T cell receptor (beta chain) is drawn from a study of shared clonotypes between healthy human individuals. Regarding the study as a whole: Naive subsets tended to show greater estimated richness than memory subsets.

CDR1 is LNHDA and CDR2 is SQIVND in the germline V gene (reference sequence). This CDR3 contains 16 residues. Trimming removed 3 bases from V and 2 bases from J, with 14 bases in between. A single count supports this clone. The antigen is unknown. Repertoires were generated with immunoSEQ multiplex PCR, while TCRdb's copy carries only in-frame clones and drops some. The sample consists of some 1.4 million clones, 96% of them appearing once. The receptor comes from a man aged 25 to 45 in good health. The sequenced sample was naive CD4+ T cells sorted from blood. Subset meaning: CD45RA+ positively selected. This rearrangement joins TRBV19 to TRBJ2-1, with D unresolved. The CDR3 sequence: CASSMSPSRPYNEQFF. DNA for the CDR3: TGTGCCAGTAGTATGTCGCCTTCACGGCCCTACAATGAGCAGTTCTTC. The variable domain in full, with the rest retrieved from reference TRBV19 and TRBJ2-1, is DGGITQSPKYLFRKEGQNVTLSCEQNLNHDAMYWYRQDPGQGLRLIYYSQIVNDFQKGDIAEGYSVSREKKESFPLTVTSAQKNPTAFYLCASSMSPSRPYNEQFFGPGTRLTVL.